These T cell receptor beta chains were read from a single sample in a study of blood T cell repertoires in COVID-19. The table came from immunoSEQ multiplex PCR; TCRdb's copy has only in-frame clones and leaves some out. The data contain around 89,000 clones, roughly 78% of them seen just once; the ten biggest clones take up around 14%. Sequenced material: peripheral blood. The receptors originated from a woman over 75 with acute or convalescent COVID-19. The CDR3 runs from the conserved cysteine through the conserved F or W. The order of the fields is V gene, D gene, J gene, clone size, CDR3 protein, CDR3 DNA. D genes are given only for firm matches. Clone sizes are given selectively: once, few, many, or a class where the clone is expanded.

>TRBV9|.|TRBJ2-2|many
CASSVAPGTGELFF
TGTGCCAGCAGCGTAGCCCCAGGCACCGGGGAGCTGTTTTTT
>TRBV20-1|.|TRBJ2-1|.
CSARLYNEQFF
TGCAGTGCTAGACTTTACAATGAGCAGTTCTTC
>TRBV18|.|TRBJ1-4|.
CASSYREFTLNEKLFF
TGTGCCAGCTCGTACAGGGAATTTACTCTCAATGAAAAACTGTTTTTT
>TRBV21-1|.|TRBJ1-1|.
CASSSPEVNTEAFF
TGTGCCAGCAGCAGCCCCGAGGTGAACACTGAAGCTTTCTTT
>TRBV19|TRBD1|TRBJ1-5|.
CASSQGGNQPQHF
TGTGCCAGTAGTCAGGGGGGCAATCAGCCCCAGCATTTT
>TRBV6-2/TRBV6-3|.|TRBJ2-5|few
CASSYGRANLQETQYF
TGTGCCAGCAGTTACGGGCGGGCGAACCTCCAAGAGACCCAGTACTTC
>TRBV19|TRBD1|TRBJ1-5|.
CASSTPQGRTQHF
TGTGCCAGTAGTACCCCACAGGGGAGGACCCAGCATTTT
>TRBV10-3|.|TRBJ2-1|.
CAIKTGPSNEQFF
TGTGCCATCAAAACAGGGCCCAGCAATGAGCAGTTCTTC
>TRBV4-2|TRBD1|TRBJ1-5|.
CASSQGGGTGMVGNQPQHF
TGTGCCAGCAGCCAAGGGGGAGGGACAGGGATGGTAGGGAATCAGCCCCAGCATTTT
>TRBV3-1/TRBV3-2|TRBD1|TRBJ1-2|.
CASSQRDRPTLGYGYTF
TGTGCCAGCAGCCAACGGGACAGGCCAACGTTAGGCTATGGCTACACCTTC
>TRBV12-5|TRBD1|TRBJ1-5|.
CASRGQGHQPQHF
TGTGCTAGTCGCGGACAGGGCCATCAGCCCCAGCATTTT
>TRBV6-4|TRBD1|TRBJ1-1|.
CASRRTGGTEAFF
TGTGCCAGCAGGAGGACAGGGGGCACTGAAGCTTTCTTT
>TRBV6-5|TRBD1|TRBJ2-5|.
CASKLQGTETQYF
TGTGCCAGCAAACTACAGGGGACAGAGACCCAGTACTTC
>TRBV30|.|TRBJ1-1|.
CAWSVKIGGARTTEAFF
TGTGCCTGGAGTGTTAAAATCGGTGGGGCGAGGACCACTGAAGCTTTCTTT
>TRBV11-2|.|TRBJ2-3|once
CASSFLPGGLGDTQYF
TGTGCCAGCAGCTTCCTGCCAGGGGGGCTAGGAGATACGCAGTATTTT
>TRBV7-9|.|TRBJ1-6|.
CASSLGVGGFNSPLHF
TGTGCCAGCAGCCTCGGGGTGGGGGGTTTTAATTCACCCCTCCACTTT
>TRBV11-1|.|TRBJ2-5|.
CASSFGQASETQYF
TGTGCCAGCAGCTTTGGTCAGGCCAGCGAGACCCAGTACTTC
>TRBV7-8|.|TRBJ2-1|few
CASSLGRGEQFF
TGTGCCAGCAGCTTAGGACGGGGTGAGCAGTTCTTC
>TRBV7-2|.|TRBJ2-7|.
CASSLTASSYEQYF
TGTGCCAGCAGCTTAACCGCGAGCTCCTACGAGCAGTACTTC
>TRBV6-5|TRBD2|TRBJ2-7|.
CASSSSGTSGALGQYF
TGTGCCAGCAGTTCCTCCGGGACTAGCGGCGCATTAGGGCAGTACTTC
>TRBV7-9|TRBD1|TRBJ2-7|.
CASSLALGTVSYEQYF
TGTGCCAGCAGCTTAGCTCTGGGGACAGTCTCCTACGAGCAGTACTTC
>TRBV14|TRBD1|TRBJ2-1|.
CASNRGQGANEQFF
TGTGCCAGCAACCGGGGACAGGGGGCAAATGAGCAGTTCTTC
>TRBV27|TRBD2|TRBJ2-1|.
CAIGSSGFGDNEQFF
TGTGCCATCGGATCTAGCGGGTTTGGCGACAATGAGCAGTTCTTC
>TRBV11-2|.|TRBJ1-5|few
CASSLGLNQPQHF
TGTGCCAGCAGCTTAGGTCTCAATCAGCCCCAGCATTTT
>TRBV19|TRBD1|TRBJ1-5|.
CASSGTAFYSNQPQHF
TGTGCCAGTAGTGGGACAGCATTTTATAGCAATCAGCCCCAGCATTTT
>TRBV7-2|.|TRBJ1-1|.
CASSLMGAGANTEAFF
TGTGCCAGCAGCTTAATGGGGGCAGGGGCGAACACTGAAGCTTTCTTT
>TRBV5-4|.|TRBJ2-2|many
CASSLAGTTAGELFF
TGTGCCAGCAGCTTGGCCGGGACAACAGCCGGGGAGCTGTTTTTT
>TRBV5-1|TRBD1|TRBJ1-2|.
CASSDTGDGYTF
TGCGCCAGCAGCGATACAGGGGATGGCTACACCTTC
>TRBV3-1/TRBV3-2|.|TRBJ2-3|.
CASSLERDTQYF
TGTGCCAGCAGCCTAGAGAGAGATACGCAGTATTTT
>TRBV27|.|TRBJ1-5|.
CASRTTRGNQPQHF
TGTGCCAGCAGGACCACCCGGGGCAATCAGCCCCAGCATTTT
>TRBV9|.|TRBJ1-6|.
CASSPLGGGDSPLHF
TGTGCCAGCAGCCCGCTGGGGGGGGGTGATTCACCCCTCCACTTT
>TRBV29-1|TRBD1|TRBJ1-1|.
CSVDRTGLTEAFF
TGCAGCGTTGATAGGACAGGGCTAACTGAAGCTTTCTTT
>TRBV6-2/TRBV6-3|TRBD1|TRBJ1-1|.
CASSPPDGQGRTEAFF
TGTGCCAGCAGTCCCCCCGATGGACAGGGACGGACTGAAGCTTTCTTT
>TRBV9|.|TRBJ2-1|many
CASSPPGVGGEQFF
TGTGCCAGCAGCCCCCCGGGGGTGGGGGGTGAGCAGTTCTTC
>TRBV6-6|.|TRBJ1-4|few
CASRSVATNEKLFF
TGTGCCAGCAGATCAGTTGCAACTAATGAAAAACTGTTTTTT
>TRBV24-1|TRBD1|TRBJ2-5|few
CATSDLGQGTETQYF
TGTGCCACCAGTGATTTGGGACAGGGGACCGAGACCCAGTACTTC